This T cell receptor beta chain was captured by sequencing in a study of multiple sclerosis patients with progressive multifocal leukoencephalopathy. Time point here: before natalizumab initiation. Libraries were prepared by immunoSEQ multiplex PCR; TCRdb keeps only in-frame clonotypes and omits some of them. The sample includes some 31,000 clones, approximately 90% of them seen just once. This receptor was obtained from a human donor with multiple sclerosis. The specimen sequenced was PBMCs.

CDR3 sequence (DNA): TGCGCCAGCATCCAGGGGACTGAAGCTTTCTTT. Translation gives CASIQGTEAFF. The rearrangement links TRBV10-2 to TRBJ1-1, with D perhaps TRBD1 (6 bases). This CDR3 contains 11 residues. Germline V CDR1 and CDR2: WSHSY, SAAADI. The germline V and J ends were trimmed by 7 bases and 5 bases, with 8 bases remaining between them.